A selection of T cell receptor beta chains follows, all from one sample in a study of T-cell memory formation after mild COVID-19. TCRdb used MiXCR to reprocess the 5' RACE reads, holding one entry per CDR3 protein. The repertoire holds 550,000 to 600,000 distinct CDR3 sequences, with about 20% as singletons. The sequencing sample was made of PBMCs or a T cell subset sorted from them (not recorded which). All receptors derive from an adult woman who had mild COVID-19 (a few samples of this study predate the infection). Cell type and time point are not known. Both conserved end residues are part of each CDR3. The order of the fields is J gene, clone size, V gene, CDR3 length, D gene, CDR3 protein, CDR3 DNA. A D gene is named only where the DNA matches it firmly. Clone size is stated in some rows and not others, as once, few, many or a class when expanded.

>TRBJ2-2|NA|TRBV19|16|TRBD2
CASSIVAGGNTGELFF
TGTGCCAGTAGTATTGTCGCGGGGGGGAACACCGGGGAGCTGTTTTTT
>TRBJ1-4|few|TRBV20-1|11|NA
CSAPGAEKLFF
TGCAGTGCCCCAGGGGCTGAAAAACTGTTTTTT
>TRBJ1-3|few|TRBV27|14|NA
CASSETVHGNTIYF
TGTGCCAGCAGTGAGACGGTTCACGGAAACACCATATATTTT
>TRBJ2-5|few|TRBV5-1|16|TRBD1
CASSHGQGAAQETQYF
TGCGCCAGCAGCCACGGACAGGGCGCAGCACAGGAGACCCAGTACTTC
>TRBJ1-2|NA|TRBV9|13|NA
CASSVVQGRGYTF
TGTGCCAGCAGCGTAGTACAGGGAAGGGGCTACACCTTC
>TRBJ1-1|NA|TRBV21-1|16|NA
CASSFQWDRGNTEAFF
TGTGCCAGCAGCTTCCAGTGGGACAGGGGGAACACTGAAGCTTTCTTT
>TRBJ1-4|NA|TRBV9|14|NA
CASSISPQGEKLFF
TGTGCCAGCAGTATCTCCCCCCAGGGGGAAAAACTGTTTTTT
>TRBJ2-1|few|TRBV6-6|16|TRBD1
CASSTGAGTVINEQFF
TGTGCCAGCAGTACAGGGGCTGGGACGGTCATCAATGAGCAGTTCTTC
>TRBJ2-1|NA|TRBV6-2/TRBV6-3|15|TRBD2
CASLQSGRRGNEQFF
TGTGCCAGCTTGCAGAGCGGGAGAAGAGGAAATGAGCAGTTCTTC
>TRBJ2-5|few|TRBV14|14|NA
CASTSSSVQETQYF
TGTGCCAGCACCTCCTCTAGCGTTCAAGAGACCCAGTACTTC
>TRBJ1-5|NA|TRBV2|15|TRBD1
CASSAQQGAVRPQHF
TGTGCCAGCAGCGCACAACAGGGGGCCGTTCGGCCCCAGCATTTT
>TRBJ1-1|few|TRBV20-1|13|NA
CSAPRGFGTEAFF
TGCAGTGCCCCGAGGGGGTTTGGCACTGAAGCTTTCTTT
>TRBJ2-7|few|TRBV29-1|13|NA
CSAKDSTTYEQYF
TGCAGCGCTAAGGACAGCACCACCTACGAGCAGTACTTC
>TRBJ2-2|many|TRBV7-2|13|NA
CASSLDLAGELFF
TGTGCCAGCAGCTTAGATCTGGCCGGGGAGCTGTTTTTT
>TRBJ2-7|NA|TRBV30|17|TRBD2
CAWSSLRTSGIMGEQYF
TGTGCCTGGAGTTCGCTGCGGACTAGCGGGATCATGGGCGAGCAGTACTTC
>TRBJ2-7|few|TRBV7-8|16|NA
CASSLGEGTNSYEQYF
TGTGCCAGCAGCTTAGGGGAGGGGACAAACTCCTACGAGCAGTACTTC
>TRBJ1-5|NA|TRBV24-1|14|TRBD1
CATSETGDNQPQHF
TGTGCCACCAGTGAGACAGGGGACAATCAGCCCCAGCATTTT
>TRBJ2-5|NA|TRBV6-2/TRBV6-3|14|TRBD2
CASRPGTIQETQYF
TGTGCCAGCAGACCCGGGACTATCCAAGAGACCCAGTACTTC
>TRBJ2-3|NA|TRBV7-2|14|NA
CASSARAGTDTQYF
TGTGCCAGCAGCGCTAGAGCAGGCACAGATACGCAGTATTTT
>TRBJ1-3|NA|TRBV5-1|13|NA
CASSFSGADTIYF
TGCGCCAGCAGCTTCTCGGGGGCGGACACCATATATTTT
>TRBJ2-1|NA|TRBV19|15|TRBD1
CASRGEWNRGSRQFF
TGTGCCAGTAGAGGGGAGTGGAACAGGGGGTCCCGCCAGTTCTTC
>TRBJ2-5|few|TRBV24-1|12|TRBD2
CATRVTSGTQYF
TGTGCCACCAGGGTGACTAGCGGGACCCAGTACTTC
>TRBJ2-6|few|TRBV9|18|TRBD1
CASSAAGTVLSGANVLTF
TGTGCCAGCAGCGCCGCCGGGACAGTTCTCTCTGGGGCCAACGTCCTGACTTTC
>TRBJ1-2|few|TRBV20-1|13|NA
CSAAHGGNYGYTF
TGCAGTGCTGCACACGGGGGTAACTATGGCTACACCTTC
>TRBJ2-5|NA|TRBV4-1|13|NA
CASSQGVLETQYF
TGCGCCAGCAGCCAAGGGGTTTTGGAGACCCAGTACTTC
>TRBJ2-4|NA|TRBV5-1|14|NA
CASSPGLGGDIQYF
TGCGCCAGCAGCCCCGGATTGGGTGGGGACATTCAGTACTTC
>TRBJ1-1|NA|TRBV5-6|14|NA
CASSRSQLNTEAFF
TGTGCCAGCAGCCGGTCACAACTGAACACTGAAGCTTTCTTT
>TRBJ2-3|NA|TRBV7-9|15|NA
CASSFSQSGTDTQYF
TGTGCCAGCAGCTTCTCCCAATCTGGCACAGATACGCAGTATTTT
>TRBJ2-5|few|TRBV5-8|15|TRBD2
CASSLEGLARETQYF
TGTGCCAGCAGCTTGGAAGGACTAGCGCGAGAGACCCAGTACTTC
>TRBJ2-7|few|TRBV7-2|12|NA
CASSSHSYEQYF
TGTGCCAGCAGCTCCCACTCCTACGAGCAGTACTTC
>TRBJ2-1|few|TRBV12-5|18|TRBD2
CASGDSKGPGLADNEQFF
TGTGCTAGTGGTGACTCGAAGGGGCCAGGACTAGCGGACAATGAGCAGTTCTTC
>TRBJ2-2|many|TRBV12-3/TRBV12-4|13|NA
CASSFGGTGELFF
TGTGCCAGCAGCTTTGGGGGCACCGGGGAGCTGTTTTTT
>TRBJ2-1|few|TRBV10-3|17|NA
CAISESAWEPVNNEQFF
TGTGCCATCAGTGAGTCCGCATGGGAGCCGGTTAACAATGAGCAGTTCTTC
>TRBJ2-1|many|TRBV4-2|15|TRBD2
CASSQERGGFNEQFF
TGTGCCAGCAGCCAAGAGCGGGGGGGCTTCAATGAGCAGTTCTTC